Sequencing of this T cell receptor beta chain was carried out in a study of shared clonotypes between healthy human individuals. J lost 7 bases, V lost 4 bases, and 6 bases had no gene match. Germline V gene lookup returns CDR1 SGHRS and CDR2 YFSETQ. The CDR3 has 13 residues. Regarding the study as a whole: Sequencing depth was expected to influence donor clonotype sharing.

This clone was found a few times. Antigen unknown. The donors, healthy adults who were HIV-negative, had experienced no recent acute infections or vaccinations. The repertoire was sequenced with immunoSEQ multiplex PCR; TCRdb's copy has only in-frame clones and lacks some. The table shows about 490,000 clones, with almost 80% occurring only once. The material sequenced was PBMCs. J is TRBJ2-7 and V is TRBV5-1, with 9 bases lining up with TRBD2. The sequence derives from a woman aged 40 to 49 in good health. Some clones in this sample may be carry-over from other donors' samples. The CDR3 DNA sequence: TGCGCCAGCAGCGCTAGCGGGAAATTTGAGCAGTACTTC. Translating gives CASSASGKFEQYF.